The entry below gives a single T cell receptor (beta chain) sequence along with its context. These data come from a study of blood T cell repertoires in COVID-19. Looking at the study overall: Acute-phase and convalescent COVID-19 samples originated in the United States, Italy and Spain. Nucleic acid was either cDNA or gDNA, and it came from T cells, B-cell-depleted T cells, or PBMCs.

Seattle-derived patients entered the study during active infection and were followed longitudinally. Some clones are missing from TCRdb's copy, which holds only in-frame ones; the method was immunoSEQ multiplex PCR. The table includes 100,000 to 120,000 clones, more than 70% detected once. The receptor's source is a woman aged 60 to 75 with COVID-19, enrolled during active disease. The specimen sequenced was peripheral blood.

For the CDR3, the DNA is TGTGCCAGCAGCTTTTGGACAGCAGGCCAGGGTTCCTACGAGCAGTACTTC. Translation: CASSFWTAGQGSYEQYF. This chain uses TRBV21-1 with TRBJ2-7; the table's TRBD1 call for D was not verified on the DNA. TRBV21-1 is annotated as a pseudogene. The CDR3 is 17 amino acids.